This T cell receptor beta chain was obtained from a study of CD8+CD57+ T cells in acquired aplastic anemia. Overall study context: When averaged, DNA from sorted CD4+ and CD8+ cells came to about 3 ug.

There are many counts of this clonotype. Its target is unknown. Study-level findings and limits: Patients and controls were not found to differ significantly in CD8+ Simpson's diversity. Patients and controls had in common 25 to 30 CD8+ CDR3 sequences.

Sequencing involved patients with CD8+CD57+ cell expansion previously shown by flow cytometry. Each patient gave a blood sample that was collected before any therapy had been received. The CDR3 consists of 13 residues. Trimming took off 2 bases at V and 10 bases at J, with 9 bases between the two ends. The TCR beta profiling, which covered VDJ combination and CDR3 sequence, was carried out using genomic DNA as the template. Each CDR3 protein gets one entry after TCRdb re-called the reads with MiXCR. The table includes 150,000 to 200,000 distinct CDR3 sequences, roughly half detected once. The chain carries TRBV12-3 or TRBV12-4 and TRBJ1-6; TRBD1 is a possible D gene (5 bases). Specimen: sorted CD4+, CD8+, or CD8+CD57+ T cells (not recorded which) from PBMCs. This receptor was taken from a human donor with aplastic anemia. DNA of the CDR3: TGTGCCAGCAGTTTACTTCGGGACTCACCCCTCCACTTT. It specifies CASSLLRDSPLHF.